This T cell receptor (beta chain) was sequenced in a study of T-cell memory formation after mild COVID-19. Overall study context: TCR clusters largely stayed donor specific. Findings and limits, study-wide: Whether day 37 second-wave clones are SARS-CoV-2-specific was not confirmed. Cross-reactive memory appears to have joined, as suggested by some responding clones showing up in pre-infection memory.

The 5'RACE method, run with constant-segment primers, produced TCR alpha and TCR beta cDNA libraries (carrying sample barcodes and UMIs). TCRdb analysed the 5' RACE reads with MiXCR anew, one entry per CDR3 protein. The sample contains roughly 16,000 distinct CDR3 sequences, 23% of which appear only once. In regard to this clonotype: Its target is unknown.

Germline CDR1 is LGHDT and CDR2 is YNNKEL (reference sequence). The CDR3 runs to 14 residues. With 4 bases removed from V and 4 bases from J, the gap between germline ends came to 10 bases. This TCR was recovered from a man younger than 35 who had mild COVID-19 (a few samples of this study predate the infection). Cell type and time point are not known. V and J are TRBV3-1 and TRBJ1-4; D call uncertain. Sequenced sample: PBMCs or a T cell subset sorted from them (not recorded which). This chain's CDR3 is CASSPTRFNEKLFF. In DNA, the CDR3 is TGTGCCAGCAGCCCTACTAGGTTTAATGAAAAACTGTTTTTT.